Below are 24 T cell receptor beta chains sequenced from a single sample in a study of cytomegalovirus exposure and HLA in healthy donors. Primers: 60 Vbeta forward and 13 Jbeta reverse. Repertoires were generated with immunoSEQ multiplex PCR, while TCRdb's copy carries only in-frame clones and drops some. Of about 140,000 clones in the sample, approximately 80% were seen once. Sequenced input: PBMCs. The receptors originated from a young man in good health and CMV-seronegative.

This clone appeared a few times. The chain uses TRBV11-3 and TRBJ1-1; no definite D call. Trimming took 5 bases from V and 1 from J, leaving 8 bases between them. Germline loops: CDR1 SGHNT, CDR2 YENEEA. The CDR3 is 13 amino acids. The CDR3 is CASSIHSNTEAFF. CDR3 in DNA: TGTGCCAGCAGCATTCATTCGAACACTGAAGCTTTCTTT.

This clone was recorded a few times. The chain combines TRBV4-2 with TRBJ2-3, with 11 bases aligning to TRBD2. This CDR3 has 15 amino acids. Germline CDR1 is LGHNA and CDR2 is YNFKEQ. V gave up 2 bases and J gave up 4 bases; unmatched junction bases: 2. The CDR3 region is CASSQTSGSADTQYF. In nucleotides, the CDR3 is TGTGCCAGCAGCCAAACTAGCGGGAGTGCAGATACGCAGTATTTT.

The gene calls are TRBV13 and TRBJ2-2, with no clear D. The V end lost 4 bases, the J end lost 7 bases, and 13 bases lay between the germline ends. This CDR3 spans 14 amino acids. The germline gives CDR1 PRHDT, CDR2 FYEKMQ (reference sequence). DNA of the CDR3: TGTGCCAGCAGCTCCCTTGCAGGCAGCGGGGAGCTGTTTTTT. Translated, it gives CASSSLAGSGELFF.

The V call is TRBV6-6, the J call TRBJ1-5, with D hard to call. Germline values: CDR1 MNHNY, CDR2 SVGAGI (reference sequence). The CDR3 loop spans 15 amino acids. Trimming shortened V by 5 bases and J by 6 bases, and 17 bases separated the two germline ends. CDR3 residues: CASSTGLTLVQPQHF. As DNA, the CDR3 is TGTGCCAGCAGTACTGGACTCACCTTGGTTCAGCCCCAGCATTTT.

The rearrangement joins TRBV11-2 to TRBJ2-3; TRBD1 might be the D (6 bases). CDR3 size: 14 residues. The V end was cut by 6 bases, the J end by 1 base, with 11 bases between. Germline values: CDR1 SGHAT, CDR2 FQNNGV. The CDR3, as DNA: TGTGCCAGCAGTATGAGACAGGGCACAGATACGCAGTATTTT. This gives the protein CASSMRQGTDTQYF. Filled out from reference TRBV11-2 and TRBJ2-3, the complete variable domain reads EAGVAQSPRYKIIEKRQSVAFWCNPISGHATLYWYQQILGQGPKLLIQFQNNGVVDDSQLPKDRFSAERLKGVDSTLKIQPAKLEDSAVYLCASSMRQGTDTQYFGPGTRLTVL.

The chain links TRBV19 to TRBJ2-3, with 7 bases aligning to TRBD1. V lost 5 bases to trimming and J lost 1 base; unmatched junction nucleotides: 0. The CDR3 totals 13 residues. The V gene's germline CDR1 is LNHDA and CDR2 SQIVND (reference sequence). The CDR3 DNA follows: TGTGCCAGTAGTGGACAGGGCACAGATACGCAGTATTTT. Amino acid sequence: CASSGQGTDTQYF.

This clone was observed once. This chain uses TRBV18 with TRBJ2-3; TRBD2 matches at 14 bases. Trimming removed 5 bases from V and 1 base from J; junction bases left unmatched: 2. Germline V gives CDR1 KGHSH, CDR2 LQKENI. The CDR3 has 16 amino acids. The CDR3 region has the DNA TGTGCCAGCTCAAGACTAGCGGGAGGGGGCACAGATACGCAGTATTTT. It translates to CASSRLAGGGTDTQYF.

This clone was counted between two and nine times. The rearrangement uses TRBV4-1 and TRBJ2-7; maybe TRBD2 (5 bases). CDR3 length: 15 amino acids. V lost 7 bases and J lost 3, with 19 bases in between. Germline-derived CDR1 and CDR2 are MGHRA and YSYEKL. CDR3 residues: CASTPKGPSYYEQYF. CDR3 DNA: TGCGCCAGCACCCCCAAGGGTCCTAGCTACTACGAGCAGTACTTC.

The chain joins TRBV15 to TRBJ1-1; no clear D gene. Germline loops: CDR1 LNHNV, CDR2 YYDKDF (reference sequence). This CDR3 has 19 residues. Trimming cost V 0 bases and J 0 bases, with 20 bases left between them. As DNA, the CDR3 is TGTGCCACCAGCAGAGAACTAACCGTTGAGGGTCCAATGAACACTGAAGCTTTCTTT. Translation: CATSRELTVEGPMNTEAFF.

This chain links TRBV30 with TRBJ2-7; 11 nucleotides align to TRBD2. The V segment lost 2 bases and the J segment 2 bases; nucleotides outside the gene matches: 8. There are 16 residues in the CDR3. Germline CDR1 GTSNPN, CDR2 SVGIG (reference sequence). The CDR3 here is CAWSPGSGRDAYEQYF. DNA for the CDR3: TGTGCCTGGAGTCCTGGTAGCGGGAGGGACGCCTACGAGCAGTACTTC.

This chain uses TRBV6-1 with TRBJ1-5, with TRBD1 as a possible D gene (6 bases). Trimming cost V 8 bases and J 0 bases, with 14 bases left between them. This CDR3 is built from 15 residues. The germline gives CDR1 MNHNS, CDR2 SASEGT. The CDR3 DNA reads TGTGCCAGCCAGGGGAACCCCTATAGCAATCAGCCCCAGCATTTT. This gives the protein CASQGNPYSNQPQHF.

Turning to this clone: Other nucleotide sequences from this sample produce the same CDR3. The gene calls are TRBV5-6 and TRBJ2-7, with TRBD1 identical over 8 bases. Germline assignment: CDR1 SGHDT and CDR2 YYEEEE. The CDR3 runs to 15 residues. Germline trimming cut 4 bases from V and 3 bases from J; bases unmatched to any gene: 9. The CDR3 reads CASSLGAGGIYEQYF. The CDR3, as DNA: TGTGCCAGCAGCCTCGGGGCAGGGGGCATCTACGAGCAGTACTTC.

This chain connects TRBV14 to TRBJ2-3; 8 bases line up with TRBD1. V was clipped by 4 bases and J by 1 base; unmatched bases: 10. CDR3 length: 17 residues. The germline gives CDR1 SGHDN, CDR2 FVKESK. In nucleotides, the CDR3 is TGTGCCAGCAGCCCTTTTCTACAGGGGGTCGGCACAGATACGCAGTATTTT. This gives the protein CASSPFLQGVGTDTQYF.

The chain carries TRBV19 and TRBJ1-2; a possible D gene is TRBD1 (6 bases). V gave up 7 bases and J gave up 7 bases, with 16 bases separating them. Looked up from germline, CDR1 is LNHDA and CDR2 is SQIVND (reference sequence). This CDR3 region has 13 residues. CDR3 loop: CASTFDRLRGYTF. The CDR3 DNA follows: TGTGCCAGTACCTTCGACAGGTTACGTGGCTACACCTTC.

The chain combines TRBV6-5 with TRBJ2-5, with D perhaps matching TRBD2 (5 bases). The CDR3 totals 14 residues. Germline assignment: CDR1 MNHEY and CDR2 SVGAGI. The V gene lost 5 bases and the J gene lost 5 bases, with 15 bases spanning the gap. The CDR3 sequence is CASSALRGRETQYF. DNA of the CDR3: TGTGCCAGCAGTGCCCTCCGGGGTAGGGAGACCCAGTACTTC.

The rearrangement uses TRBV6-1 and TRBJ2-7, with D tentatively TRBD2 (7 bases). Germline V gene sequence: CDR1 MNHNS, CDR2 SASEGT. This CDR3 contains 15 residues. Trimming shortened V by 0 bases and J by 2 bases, and 11 bases separated the two germline ends. DNA of the CDR3: TGTGCCAGCAGTGAAGCGGGGGGGCATACCTACGAGCAGTACTTC. It translates to CASSEAGGHTYEQYF.

The J gene is TRBJ2-2, the V gene TRBV5-1; tentatively, D is TRBD2 (6 bases). This CDR3 is built from 16 residues. From germline, CDR1 is SGHRS and CDR2 YFSETQ. The V and J ends lost 7 bases and 4 bases respectively, with 20 bases between them. The CDR3: CASGERPGRITGELFF. As DNA, the CDR3 is TGCGCCAGCGGGGAGAGGCCGGGGAGGATCACCGGGGAGCTGTTTTTT.

V usage is TRBV6-1 and J usage is TRBJ1-5, with D perhaps matching TRBD1 (5 bases). The CDR3 consists of 15 residues. Trimming left V 6 bases short and J 1 base short, with 13 bases between. Germline CDR1 reads MNHNS; CDR2 reads SASEGT. The CDR3 loop is CASSYGGTSNQPQHF. For the CDR3, the DNA is TGTGCCAGCAGCTACGGGGGTACGAGCAATCAGCCCCAGCATTTT.

V gene TRBV6-6 combines with J gene TRBJ2-1; TRBD2 might be the D (5 bases). The V end was cut by 6 bases, the J end by 8 bases, with 8 bases between. CDR3 length: 11 amino acids. Germline CDR1 is MNHNY and CDR2 is SVGAGI (reference sequence). The CDR3 DNA reads as TGTGCCAGCAGCCAAGCGGATGAGCAGTTCTTC. Encoded protein: CASSQADEQFF.

The rearrangement joins TRBV27 to TRBJ2-2; tentative D call: TRBD1 (5 bases). Trimming shortened V by 0 bases and J by 1 base, and 15 bases separated the two germline ends. The CDR3 loop spans 18 amino acids. Germline CDR1 is MNHEY and CDR2 is SMNVEV (reference sequence). CDR3 sequence: CASSLSAGAWWNTGELFF. Written as DNA, the CDR3 is TGTGCCAGCAGTTTATCCGCTGGGGCTTGGTGGAACACCGGGGAGCTGTTTTTT.

The chain carries TRBV6-4 and TRBJ1-2; D is perhaps TRBD1 (5 bases). The CDR3 runs to 13 residues. V lost 0 bases to trimming and J lost 8 bases, with 10 bases between them. Germline CDR1 is MRHNA and CDR2 is SNTAGT. CDR3 sequence (DNA): TGTGCCAGCAGTGACTCCAGGGTCCACGGCTACACCTTC. The encoded protein is CASSDSRVHGYTF.

The chain combines TRBV9 with TRBJ2-2; perhaps TRBD1 as D (5 bases). The germline V gene has CDR1 SGDLS and CDR2 YYNGEE. The V end lost 0 bases, the J end lost 8 bases, and 11 bases lay between the germline ends. CDR3 length: 14 amino acids. In DNA form, the CDR3 reads TGTGCCAGCAGCGTAGGGGGATCAGGGGGGGAGCTGTTTTTT. This translates into CASSVGGSGGELFF.

This clone was counted many times. The chain carries TRBV5-6 and TRBJ2-1; TRBD2 is a possible D gene (6 bases). Between the trimmed V and J ends, which lost 5 bases and 3 bases, there was a span of 15 bases. Germline values: CDR1 SGHDT, CDR2 YYEEEE. The CDR3 runs to 15 residues. The CDR3 DNA is TGTGCCAGCAGTCCCGGGACTCCTAGCTACAATGAGCAGTTCTTC. Protein: CASSPGTPSYNEQFF.

This rearrangement joins TRBV19 to TRBJ2-3; 13 nucleotides align to TRBD2. CDR3 length: 17 residues. V lost 4 bases, J lost 3 bases, and 7 bases stayed unmatched. In germline, CDR1 is LNHDA, CDR2 SQIVND (reference sequence). CDR3 coding DNA: TGTGCCAGTAGTACCTGGACTAGCGGGAGCAGGACAGATACGCAGTATTTT. This translates into CASSTWTSGSRTDTQYF.